The clone carrying this T cell receptor (beta chain) came up a few times. Its antigen remains unidentified. Germline V gene lookup returns CDR1 SQVTM and CDR2 ANQGSEA. CDR3 length: 12 amino acids. These data originate in a study of blood T cells in healthy people across ages. Findings of the study overall: Unsorted PBMC material precluded a definitive naive versus antigen-experienced comparison. Long-lived and aged donors differed, with more naive CD4+ cells and higher diversity in the long-lived.

A second about 7 to 11 cycle PCR used barcoded and J-beta primers. The template-switch adaptor was a 5' adaptor with 12 random nucleotides. It tagged each cDNA molecule. Every sample produced at least 2.5 million CDR3-containing paired-end reads. TCRdb reprocessed the 5' RACE reads with MiXCR, giving one entry per CDR3 protein. Among hundreds of thousands of distinct CDR3 sequences listed, roughly 44% were seen once. The sequenced sample was blood. This clonotype was sampled from a man aged 55 to 70 in good health. The chain carries TRBV29-1 and TRBJ2-7; tentatively, D is TRBD1 (6 bases). The CDR3, as DNA: TGCAGTTTTGGACAGAATACCTACGAGCAGTACTTC. Translation gives CSFGQNTYEQYF.